The next 30 T cell receptor beta chains were all read from a single sample in a study of blood T cell repertoires in COVID-19. The protocol was immunoSEQ multiplex PCR, while the TCRdb copy is restricted to in-frame clones and leaves out a portion. The profile shows roughly 30,000 clones, more than 85% of them singletons. Specimen: peripheral blood. These receptors originate from a human donor in a cohort sampled during active COVID-19.

The rearrangement uses TRBV24-1 and TRBJ2-3, with 12 bases aligning to TRBD2. Losses at the gene ends were 5 bases for V and 3 bases for J; bases not matched to a gene: 5. The CDR3 loop spans 16 amino acids. CDR1 KGHDR and CDR2 SFDVKD come from the germline V gene. The CDR3 is CATSVASGGGTDTQYF. DNA of the CDR3: TGTGCCACCAGTGTGGCTAGCGGGGGGGGGACAGATACGCAGTATTTT.

The CDR3 DNA reads TGCGCCAGCAGCCAACCTATCGGACAGGGTAACTATGGCTACACCTTC. This encodes CASSQPIGQGNYGYTF. The V gene is TRBV4-1, the J gene TRBJ1-2, with TRBD1 matching over 8 bases. This CDR3 contains 16 residues. V lost 2 bases to trimming and J lost 1 base; unmatched junction nucleotides: 6. Germline CDR1 MGHRA, CDR2 YSYEKL.

The chain carries TRBV6-5 and TRBJ2-3, with 14 nucleotides matching TRBD2. Unmatched junction bases numbered 4, after V lost 6 bases and J lost 5 bases. CDR1 is MNHEY, CDR2 SVGAGI, per germline. The CDR3 runs to 15 residues. The CDR3, as DNA: TGTGCCAGCAGATCCGGGACTAGCGGGGGAGATACGCAGTATTTT. Translating it yields CASRSGTSGGDTQYF.

This chain uses TRBV6-5 with TRBJ1-5; D call uncertain. The length of the CDR3 is 15 residues. The germline V gene has CDR1 MNHEY and CDR2 SVGAGI. The V end lost 6 bases, the J end lost 1 base, and 13 bases lay between the germline ends. Here the CDR3 DNA reads TGTGCCAGCAGCTCGGGAGGACGGAGCAATCAGCCCCAGCATTTT. It codes for CASSSGGRSNQPQHF.

The chain links TRBV5-1 to TRBJ2-7, with TRBD1 matching over 8 bases. Germline V gene sequence: CDR1 SGHRS, CDR2 YFSETQ. V shed 4 bases, J shed 5 bases, and the junction held 11 bases outside the gene matches. The CDR3 has 15 residues. The CDR3 nucleotides read TGCGCCAGCAGCCCCTATTCAGGGGGCTTCGACGAGCAGTACTTC. As protein: CASSPYSGGFDEQYF.

The chain joins TRBV14 to TRBJ2-7, with a tentative D call TRBD2 (5 bases). The CDR3 is 18 amino acids. Per germline, CDR1 SGHDN and CDR2 FVKESK. V was pared by 0 bases and J by 1 base, with 19 bases between. The CDR3 DNA follows: TGTGCCAGCAGCCAAGAAACGGACTGGGGAATGTGGTCCTACGAGCAGTACTTC. Translated: CASSQETDWGMWSYEQYF.

The V gene is TRBV2, the J gene TRBJ1-3; D is ambiguous. The CDR3 consists of 12 residues. Trimming stripped 7 bases from V and 6 bases from J, with 10 bases between. Germline V gene lookup returns CDR1 SNHLY and CDR2 FYNNEI. The CDR3: CASNLPPNTIYF. The CDR3 nucleotides are TGTGCCAGCAATCTCCCCCCAAACACCATATATTTT.

The chain combines TRBV27 with TRBJ2-7, with D perhaps TRBD2 (6 bases). This CDR3 comprises 15 residues. In germline, CDR1 is MNHEY, CDR2 SMNVEV (reference sequence). The V gene lost 6 bases and the J gene lost 7 bases, with 22 bases spanning the gap. In nucleotides, the CDR3 is TGTGCCAGCAGGGACCCTGTCGGGGGTTCTCGGGAGCAGTACTTC. This sequence encodes CASRDPVGGSREQYF.

This chain joins TRBV7-9 and TRBJ2-7; 7 bases are a match to TRBD1. Trimming took 1 base from V and 2 from J; bases not matched to a gene: 8. This CDR3 has 16 amino acids. Germline assignment: CDR1 SEHNR and CDR2 FQNEAQ (reference sequence). This CDR3 is CASSLDRGPLTYEQYF. In DNA, the CDR3 is TGTGCCAGCAGCTTAGATAGGGGGCCCCTGACCTACGAGCAGTACTTC. The complete variable domain, with remaining parts taken from reference TRBV7-9 and TRBJ2-7, reads DTGVSQNPRHKITKRGQNVTFRCDPISEHNRLYWYRQTLGQGPEFLTYFQNEAQLEKSRLLSDRFSAERPKGSFSTLEIQRTEQGDSAMYLCASSLDRGPLTYEQYFGPGTRLTVT.

Regarding this clone: At one end, the junction sequence differs from germline, possibly due to a read error. The V call is TRBV7-2, the J call TRBJ1-2; D gene ambiguous. Germline V gives CDR1 SGHTA, CDR2 FQGNSA. The length of the CDR3 is 11 residues. In DNA, the CDR3 is TGTGCCAGCAGCTTATATTCAGAGCTGAGGTTC. Amino acid sequence: CASSLYSELRF.

This clone was counted only a few times. The CDR3 loop reads CASWTGQGTETQYF. The CDR3 region has the DNA TGTGCCAGCTGGACGGGACAGGGAACTGAGACCCAGTACTTC. This chain uses TRBV18 with TRBJ2-5; 9 bases match TRBD1. The CDR3 is 14 residues long. Germline loops: CDR1 KGHSH, CDR2 LQKENI. V dropped 7 bases and J dropped 5; count of bases not matched to a gene: 8.

The chain carries TRBV27 and TRBJ2-3, with D possibly being TRBD1 (7 bases). Germline lookup yields CDR1 MNHEY and CDR2 SMNVEV (reference sequence). This CDR3 has 14 residues. V lost 3 bases to trimming and J lost 6 bases, with 13 bases between them. The CDR3 loop is CASSFESGGDTQYF. CDR3 coding DNA: TGTGCCAGCAGTTTTGAGTCAGGGGGGGATACGCAGTATTTT.

As to this clone: Other DNA variants within this sample encode the same CDR3. V and J are TRBV5-1 and TRBJ2-1; tentatively, D is TRBD2 (7 bases). Germline CDR1 SGHRS, CDR2 YFSETQ. The CDR3 consists of 15 residues. V was cut by 0 bases and J by 4 bases, with 11 bases left in between. CDR3 protein: CASSLASGTYNEQFF. The CDR3 coding sequence is TGCGCCAGCAGCTTGGCCAGCGGGACATACAATGAGCAGTTCTTC.

The chain links TRBV2 to TRBJ1-1; D is possibly TRBD1 (5 bases). The CDR3 loop spans 14 amino acids. CDR1 and CDR2 from the germline V gene are SNHLY and FYNNEI. V was trimmed by 5 bases and J by 1 base, leaving 11 bases between them. CDR3: CASSTGRGNTEAFF. In DNA, the CDR3 is TGTGCCAGCAGTACGGGGAGGGGGAACACTGAAGCTTTCTTT.

The rearrangement uses TRBV19 and TRBJ1-1; the match to TRBD1 covers 7 bases. There are 14 residues in the CDR3. V trimming: 7 bases; J trimming: 0 bases; junction bases outside the gene matches: 5. Germline CDR1 reads LNHDA; CDR2 reads SQIVND (reference sequence). CDR3 protein: CASNSGTVNTEAFF. The CDR3 DNA follows: TGTGCCAGTAATTCCGGGACAGTGAACACTGAAGCTTTCTTT.

The CDR3 loop reads CASSLTSGEQFF. CDR3 nucleotide sequence: TGTGCCAGCAGTCTTACTAGCGGGGAGCAGTTCTTC. The chain employs TRBV5-6 and TRBJ2-1, with 9 bases matching TRBD2. This CDR3 region has 12 residues. The germline V gene has CDR1 SGHDT and CDR2 YYEEEE. V lost 5 bases and J lost 10; bases outside the gene matches: 4.

The rearrangement uses TRBV4-1 and TRBJ2-1; maybe TRBD1 (5 bases). The ends were cut back, 3 bases at V and 7 bases at J, with 16 bases in the middle. CDR3 size: 15 residues. Germline CDR1 is MGHRA and CDR2 is YSYEKL. The CDR3 nucleotides are TGCGCCAGCAGCCATCCTGCCCTAGGGGCTAATGAGCAGTTCTTC. It encodes CASSHPALGANEQFF.

V usage is TRBV9 and J usage is TRBJ2-1, with a weak D call TRBD2 (6 bases). Trimming shortened V by 1 base and J by 4 bases, and 12 bases separated the two germline ends. Germline assignment: CDR1 SGDLS and CDR2 YYNGEE. CDR3 length: 15 amino acids. CDR3 nucleotide sequence: TGTGCCAGCAGCGTAACAGGCGGGGTTTACAATGAGCAGTTCTTC. It specifies CASSVTGGVYNEQFF.

The chain employs TRBV3-1 (or the pseudogene TRBV3-2) and TRBJ2-3; the D is unclear. CDR1 and CDR2 (germline): LGHDT, YNNKEL (reference sequence). Trimming removed 3 bases at V and 4 bases at J, with 2 bases between. The CDR3 spans 11 residues. In DNA, the CDR3 is TGTGCCAGCAGCCACTCAGATACGCAGTATTTT. This codes for CASSHSDTQYF.

The J gene is TRBJ1-1, the V gene TRBV29-1; D remains unclear. This CDR3 has 12 amino acids. Germline lookup yields CDR1 SQVTM and CDR2 ANQGSEA. With 7 bases removed from V and 5 bases from J, the gap between germline ends came to 14 bases. As DNA, the CDR3 is TGCAGCGGCGGGAAACAAGGGACTGAAGCTTTCTTT. Translated, it gives CSGGKQGTEAFF.

This CDR3 is CASSFRLNRADGYTF. Written as DNA, the CDR3 is TGTGCCAGCAGCTTCAGACTAAACAGGGCGGATGGCTACACCTTC. V usage is TRBV7-8 and J usage is TRBJ1-2; D is possibly TRBD1 (6 bases). The CDR3 runs 15 residues. In germline, CDR1 is SGHVS, CDR2 FQNEAQ. V dropped 3 bases and J dropped 6 bases, with 17 bases sitting between them.

The gene calls are TRBV5-6 and TRBJ1-2; 7 nucleotides match TRBD1. The ends lost 0 bases at V and 0 bases at J; junction bases unmatched: 5. Germline CDR1 reads SGHDT; CDR2 reads YYEEEE. There are 16 residues in the CDR3. CDR3 coding DNA: TGTGCCAGCAGCTTGGTCGGACAGGAGCCTAACTATGGCTACACCTTC. This codes for CASSLVGQEPNYGYTF.

The chain combines TRBV5-4 with TRBJ1-1; maybe TRBD1 (6 bases). CDR1 is SGHNT and CDR2 is YYREEE in the germline V gene (reference sequence). This CDR3 contains 15 residues. V dropped 0 bases and J dropped 0 bases, with 9 bases sitting between them. The CDR3 DNA is TGTGCCAGCAGCTTGGCCGGGACATTGAACACTGAAGCTTTCTTT. Protein sequence: CASSLAGTLNTEAFF. Using reference TRBV5-4 and TRBJ1-1 for the parts outside the CDR3, the full variable domain is ETGVTQSPTHLIKTRGQQVTLRCSSQSGHNTVSWYQQALGQGPQFIFQYYREEENGRGNFPPRFSGLQFPNYSSELNVNALELDDSALYLCASSLAGTLNTEAFFGQGTRLTVV.

The V gene is TRBV5-6, the J gene TRBJ1-4; D is perhaps TRBD1 (5 bases). The germline V and J ends were trimmed by 2 bases and 8 bases, with 16 bases remaining between them. Germline assignment: CDR1 SGHDT and CDR2 YYEEEE. This CDR3 is 15 amino acids long. In DNA form, the CDR3 reads TGTGCCAGCAGCTTCTGGGGGGTCTTAGAGGAAAAACTGTTTTTT. The encoded protein is CASSFWGVLEEKLFF.

J is TRBJ2-1 and V is TRBV11-3, with 11 bases identical to TRBD1. This CDR3 comprises 13 residues. The J segment lost 9 bases and the V segment lost 8 bases, leaving 6 bases of the junction unmatched. Germline CDR1 SGHNT, CDR2 YENEEA. Here the CDR3 DNA reads TGTGCCAGCCATGCCGGGACAGGGGGTGAGCAGTTCTTC. It codes for CASHAGTGGEQFF.

This clone was recorded only once. The genes are TRBV7-9 and TRBJ2-2, with 10 bases fitting TRBD1. CDR3 length: 15 amino acids. Germline lookup yields CDR1 SEHNR and CDR2 FQNEAQ (reference sequence). V lost 5 bases and J lost 9; bases outside the gene matches: 9. The CDR3 nucleotides are TGTGCCAGCAGCCCCCGGGACAGGGGAATCCGGGAGCTGTTTTTT. This translates into CASSPRDRGIRELFF.

V and J are TRBV5-1 and TRBJ2-7; the match to TRBD1 covers 7 bases. The length of the CDR3 is 14 residues. V dropped 3 bases and J dropped 0; count of bases not matched to a gene: 3. In germline, CDR1 is SGHRS, CDR2 YFSETQ. The CDR3 bases are TGCGCCAGCAGCTCTCGGGACAGCTCCTACGAGCAGTACTTC. It yields the protein CASSSRDSSYEQYF. Full variable domain (rest looked up from reference TRBV5-1 and TRBJ2-7): KAGVTQTPRYLIKTRGQQVTLSCSPISGHRSVSWYQQTPGQGLQFLFEYFSETQRNKGNFPGRFSGRQFSNSRSEMNVSTLELGDSALYLCASSSRDSSYEQYFGPGTRLTVT.

This chain connects TRBV5-1 to TRBJ2-6; possibly TRBD1 for D (6 bases). Germline values: CDR1 SGHRS, CDR2 YFSETQ. V lost 3 bases and J lost 2, with 12 bases in between. The CDR3 sequence is 16 residues long. Here the CDR3 reads CASSWVYRAGANVLTF. As DNA, the CDR3 is TGCGCCAGCAGCTGGGTATACAGGGCTGGGGCCAACGTCCTGACTTTC.

This clone was observed a few times. The chain is built from TRBV12-3 or TRBV12-4 and TRBJ2-3, with D uncertain. The CDR3 has 13 residues. V lost 0 bases and J 7 bases, leaving 8 bases between the germline ends. The CDR3 protein is CASSLARPYTQYF. The DNA for the CDR3 is TGTGCCAGCAGTTTAGCGCGCCCATATACGCAGTATTTT.

This clone was seen just once. The CDR3 nucleotides read TGTGCCAGCAGTCCGACTAGCGGATCAATCAATGAGCAGTTCTTC. The encoded protein is CASSPTSGSINEQFF. The V and J genes are TRBV2 and TRBJ2-1; 9 positions agree with TRBD2. CDR1 and CDR2 (germline): SNHLY, FYNNEI. After removal of 5 bases from V and 6 bases from J, the junction contained 8 bases not matched to a gene. This CDR3 region has 15 residues.